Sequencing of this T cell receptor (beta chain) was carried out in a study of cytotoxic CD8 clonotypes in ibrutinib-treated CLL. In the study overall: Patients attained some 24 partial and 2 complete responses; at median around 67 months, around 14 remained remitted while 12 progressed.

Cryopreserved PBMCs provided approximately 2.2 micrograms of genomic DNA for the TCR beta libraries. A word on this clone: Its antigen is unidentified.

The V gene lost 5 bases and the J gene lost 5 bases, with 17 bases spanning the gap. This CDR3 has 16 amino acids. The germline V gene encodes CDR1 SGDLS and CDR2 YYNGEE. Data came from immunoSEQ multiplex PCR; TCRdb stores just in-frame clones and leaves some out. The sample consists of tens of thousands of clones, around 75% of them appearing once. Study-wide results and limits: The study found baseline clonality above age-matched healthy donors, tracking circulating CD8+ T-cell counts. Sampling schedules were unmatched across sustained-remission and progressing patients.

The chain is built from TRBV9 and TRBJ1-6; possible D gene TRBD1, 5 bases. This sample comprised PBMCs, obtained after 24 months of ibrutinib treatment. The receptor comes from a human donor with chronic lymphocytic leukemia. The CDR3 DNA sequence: TGTGCCAGCAGTGAGACCTCCTGGGGCGATAATTCACCCCTCCACTTT. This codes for CASSETSWGDNSPLHF.